A single sample is the source of the 18 T cell receptor beta chains below, sequenced in a study of identical twins. Via MiXCR, TCRdb re-called the 5' RACE reads, giving one row per CDR3 protein. The sample lists 550,000 to 700,000 distinct CDR3 sequences, 21% seen once, with about 4.5% in the top ten. The data also belong to a second study, concerning T cells expressing NK-cell markers.

The sample taken for sequencing was PBMCs. The source of these receptors is a woman aged 18-29 years in good health.

This clonotype was counted at least ten times. The chain uses TRBV3-1 and TRBJ2-1; D call uncertain. The CDR3 consists of 13 residues. Germline V gene sequence: CDR1 LGHDT, CDR2 YNNKEL (reference sequence). Trimming stripped 1 base from V and 7 bases from J, with 8 bases between. The CDR3 bases are TGTGCCAGCAGCCAAGGAAGCAGGAATGAGCAGTTCTTC. It yields the protein CASSQGSRNEQFF.

The V call is TRBV12-3 or TRBV12-4, the J call TRBJ2-1, with 11 bases fitting TRBD2. The CDR3 length is 16 residues. With 4 bases clipped from V and 8 bases from J, the junction kept 10 bases outside the gene matches. The chain's CDR3 is CASSSHLAGGSHEQFF. DNA of the CDR3: TGTGCCAGCAGTTCCCACCTAGCGGGAGGTTCCCATGAGCAGTTCTTC.

This clonotype was picked up a small number of times. The chain joins TRBV5-5 to TRBJ2-2, with no clear D. CDR1 and CDR2 (germline): SGHKS, YYEKEE (reference sequence). There are 13 residues in the CDR3. The ends were cut back, 6 bases at V and 8 bases at J, with 14 bases in the middle. The CDR3 region is CASILVGSGELFF. CDR3 DNA sequence: TGTGCCAGCATCCTGGTTGGGTCTGGGGAGCTGTTTTTT.

The genes are TRBV10-3 and TRBJ2-7, with 7 positions matching TRBD2. Germline loops: CDR1 ENHRY, CDR2 SYGVKD. This CDR3 comprises 13 residues. V lost 2 bases to trimming and J lost 2 bases; unmatched junction nucleotides: 0. Written as DNA, the CDR3 is TGTGCCATCAGTGAGGGGACTACCTACGAGCAGTACTTC. This encodes CAISEGTTYEQYF.

The chain links TRBV12-3 or TRBV12-4 to TRBJ2-3; possible D gene TRBD2, 6 bases. The V end lost 3 bases, the J end lost 4 bases, and 17 bases lay between the germline ends. The CDR3 loop spans 16 amino acids. CDR3 DNA sequence: TGTGCCAGCAGTTTGGGGGGAGGTTTAAGCGCAGATACGCAGTATTTT. Translation: CASSLGGGLSADTQYF.

V usage is TRBV20-1 and J usage is TRBJ2-5; 9 bases are shared with TRBD1. Losses at the gene ends were 2 bases for V and 1 base for J; bases not matched to a gene: 11. The CDR3 is 17 amino acids. Germline V gives CDR1 DFQATT, CDR2 SNEGSKA (reference sequence). This CDR3 reads CSARPLRTGESQETQYF. The CDR3 bases are TGCAGTGCTAGACCTCTCAGGACAGGGGAAAGCCAAGAGACCCAGTACTTC.

V and J are TRBV3-1 and TRBJ2-5; 8 bases align to TRBD2. Trimming removed 3 bases from V and 5 bases from J; junction bases left unmatched: 5. CDR3 length: 14 residues. Germline values: CDR1 LGHDT, CDR2 YNNKEL (reference sequence). DNA for the CDR3: TGTGCCAGCAGCCAGGTAGCGGGGTGGGAGACCCAGTACTTC. This gives the protein CASSQVAGWETQYF.

This clonotype was recorded many times. The J gene is TRBJ2-5, the V gene TRBV6-2 or TRBV6-3; D is tentatively TRBD1 or TRBD2 (5 bases each). Germline values: CDR1 MNHEY, CDR2 SVGEGT. V gave up 2 bases and J gave up 5 bases, with 15 bases separating them. The CDR3 sequence is 15 residues long. The CDR3 nucleotides are TGTGCCAGCAGTTACGGACAAACCTCGGGGGAGACCCAGTACTTC. Amino acids: CASSYGQTSGETQYF.

The DNA for the CDR3 is TGCAGCGTGGGCCTTGGGAATCTCGGCACAGATACGCAGTATTTT. Protein: CSVGLGNLGTDTQYF. The chain joins TRBV29-1 to TRBJ2-3; D uncertain. The germline V gene has CDR1 SQVTM and CDR2 ANQGSEA. CDR3 length: 15 amino acids. Trimming shortened V by 6 bases and J by 1 base, and 17 bases separated the two germline ends.

This rearrangement joins TRBV15 to TRBJ2-3, with 10 bases matching TRBD1. The CDR3 is 15 residues long. Germline trimming cut 8 bases from V and 5 bases from J; bases unmatched to any gene: 10. CDR1 and CDR2 from the germline V gene are LNHNV and YYDKDF (reference sequence). In nucleotides, the CDR3 is TGTGCCACCCAGGGACAGGGGATATCGGAAGATACGCAGTATTTT. It encodes CATQGQGISEDTQYF. The variable domain in full, completed from reference TRBV15 and TRBJ2-3, reads DAMVIQNPRYQVTQFGKPVTLSCSQTLNHNVMYWYQQKSSQAPKLLFHYYDKDFNNEADTPDNFQSRRPNTSFCFLDIRSPGLGDTAMYLCATQGQGISEDTQYFGPGTRLTVL.

This clonotype has a handful of counts. This chain connects TRBV20-1 to TRBJ1-2; no reliable D call. Trimming cost V 5 bases and J 1 base, with 11 bases left between them. Germline loops: CDR1 DFQATT, CDR2 SNEGSKA (reference sequence). This CDR3 region has 13 residues. The CDR3 coding sequence is TGCAGTGCTTTGATCCCAAATAACTATGGCTACACCTTC. Residues: CSALIPNNYGYTF.

The chain has TRBV20-1 and TRBJ2-5, with TRBD1 matching over 9 bases. The ends lost 5 bases at V and 4 bases at J; junction bases unmatched: 8. The CDR3 extends over 14 amino acids. CDR1 is DFQATT, CDR2 SNEGSKA, per germline (reference sequence). The CDR3 sequence: CSAGYRGPGETQYF. The CDR3 bases are TGCAGTGCTGGGTACAGGGGGCCTGGAGAGACCCAGTACTTC.

The CDR3 nucleotides are TGCAGTGCTCCTGCTGGGAGTGGCGAGACCCAGTACTTC. It encodes CSAPAGSGETQYF. This chain joins TRBV20-1 and TRBJ2-5; maybe TRBD2 (5 bases). This CDR3 has 13 amino acids. Looked up from germline, CDR1 is DFQATT and CDR2 is SNEGSKA (reference sequence). The V end lost 5 bases, the J end lost 5 bases, and 15 bases lay between the germline ends.

This clonotype was detected a few times. V is TRBV7-9 and J is TRBJ1-2, with D possibly being TRBD1 (6 bases). The CDR3 has 14 residues. Trimming cost V 5 bases and J 1 base, with 11 bases left between them. Looked up from germline, CDR1 is SEHNR and CDR2 is FQNEAQ (reference sequence). CDR3 coding DNA: TGTGCCAGCAGCCAGACAGGCCTTAACTATGGCTACACCTTC. It translates to CASSQTGLNYGYTF.

The chain carries TRBV20-1 and TRBJ2-2; perhaps TRBD2 as D (5 bases). Germline CDR1 DFQATT, CDR2 SNEGSKA (reference sequence). This CDR3 region has 14 residues. The V and J ends lost 6 bases and 4 bases respectively, with 15 bases between them. The CDR3 spells CSAPTGIPTGELFF. In DNA form, the CDR3 reads TGCAGTGCGCCGACCGGGATCCCCACCGGGGAGCTGTTTTTT.

The chain combines TRBV18 with TRBJ1-6, with TRBD1 matching 10 bases. Looked up from germline, CDR1 is KGHSH and CDR2 is LQKENI. V gave up 3 bases and J gave up 12 bases; unmatched junction bases: 5. CDR3 size: 14 residues. The CDR3 sequence: CASSPRDRGLPLHF. CDR3 bases: TGTGCCAGCTCACCGAGGGACAGGGGACTACCCCTCCACTTT.

The chain has TRBV9 and TRBJ2-7; 7 bases line up with TRBD2. J lost 3 bases, V lost 0 bases, and 9 bases had no gene match. Germline V gene lookup returns CDR1 SGDLS and CDR2 YYNGEE. This CDR3 is built from 16 residues. CDR3 residues: CASSVGIGTNNYEQYF. The CDR3 region has the DNA TGTGCCAGCAGCGTAGGTATCGGGACTAATAACTACGAGCAGTACTTC. Using reference TRBV9 and TRBJ2-7 for the parts outside the CDR3, the full variable domain is DSGVTQTPKHLITATGQRVTLRCSPRSGDLSVYWYQQSLDQGLQFLIQYYNGEERAKGNILERFSAQQFPDLHSELNLSSLELGDSALYFCASSVGIGTNNYEQYFGPGTRLTVT.

This clonotype was observed at least ten times. V usage is TRBV5-4 and J usage is TRBJ2-5; D is unclear. This CDR3 region has 12 residues. CDR1 SGHNT and CDR2 YYREEE come from the germline V gene (reference sequence). V lost 7 bases and J 0 bases, leaving 7 bases between the germline ends. CDR3 nucleotide sequence: TGTGCCAGCGGGATCAACCAAGAGACCCAGTACTTC. Translation gives CASGINQETQYF. The full variable domain, completed using reference TRBV5-4 and TRBJ2-5, is ETGVTQSPTHLIKTRGQQVTLRCSSQSGHNTVSWYQQALGQGPQFIFQYYREEENGRGNFPPRFSGLQFPNYSSELNVNALELDDSALYLCASGINQETQYFGPGTRLLVL.